This T cell receptor (beta chain) is from a study of STAT5B mutations in CD4+ large granular lymphocyte leukemia. Sequencing was performed with immunoSEQ multiplex PCR; in TCRdb, only in-frame clones are kept and a portion is missing. This table has 25,000 to 35,000 clones, roughly 70% appearing once. V lost 10 bases to trimming and J lost 3 bases, with 8 bases between them. This CDR3 has 11 residues. Germline CDR1 is ENHRY and CDR2 is SYGVKD. This sequence was found in a human donor in good health. The sample consisted of CD4+ T cells from blood buffy coats. The rearrangement links TRBV10-3 to TRBJ2-3; D gene ambiguous. CDR3 sequence reads: CASRITDTQYF. Written as DNA, the CDR3 is TGTGCCAGTAGGATAACAGATACGCAGTATTTT.